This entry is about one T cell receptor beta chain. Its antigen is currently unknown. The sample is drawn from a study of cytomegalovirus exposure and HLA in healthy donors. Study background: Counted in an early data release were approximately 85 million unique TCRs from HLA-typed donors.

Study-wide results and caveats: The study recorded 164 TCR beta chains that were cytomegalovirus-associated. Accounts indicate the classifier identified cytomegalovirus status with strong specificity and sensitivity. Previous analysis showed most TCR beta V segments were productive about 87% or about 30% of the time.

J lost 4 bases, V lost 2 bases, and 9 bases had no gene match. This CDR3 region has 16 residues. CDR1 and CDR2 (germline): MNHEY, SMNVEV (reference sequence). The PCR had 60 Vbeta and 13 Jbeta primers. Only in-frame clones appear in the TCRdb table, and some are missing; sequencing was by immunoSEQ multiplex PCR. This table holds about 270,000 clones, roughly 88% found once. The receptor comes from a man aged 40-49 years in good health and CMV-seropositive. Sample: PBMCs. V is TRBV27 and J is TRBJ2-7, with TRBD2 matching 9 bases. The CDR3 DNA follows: TGTGCCAGCAGTTTAACATATAGCGGGAGTTGGTACGAGCAGTACTTC. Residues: CASSLTYSGSWYEQYF.